The rows below give T cell receptor beta chains drawn from one sample of a study of blood T cells in healthy people across ages. TCRdb redid the calling of the 5' RACE reads with MiXCR, one entry per CDR3 protein. The sample lists fewer than 900,000 distinct CDR3 sequences, around 34% occurring once. Sequences were obtained from blood. The receptors derive from a man aged 18 to 30 in good health. Both conserved end residues are part of each CDR3. The order of the fields is clone size, J gene, D gene, V gene, CDR3 protein, CDR3 DNA. The D gene is left open where the match is weak. Rows may omit the clone size; those that give it use once, few, many or a size class.

>few|TRBJ1-6|TRBD1|TRBV2
CASSFPGQSSYNSPLHF
TGTGCCAGTTCCTTTCCGGGACAGAGCTCCTATAATTCACCCCTCCACTTT
>NA|TRBJ2-7|TRBD2|TRBV7-2
CASSFWRGGYEQYF
TGTGCCAGCAGCTTCTGGCGGGGGGGCTACGAGCAGTACTTC
>few|TRBJ1-1|NA|TRBV7-3
CASSPNPGENTEAFF
TGTGCCAGCAGCCCTAACCCGGGAGAGAACACTGAAGCTTTCTTT
>many|TRBJ2-7|NA|TRBV12-3/TRBV12-4
CASSLTSRSYEQYF
TGTGCCAGCAGTCTGACATCCCGCTCCTACGAGCAGTACTTC
>few|TRBJ2-5|TRBD2|TRBV20-1
CSARTSGSEETQYF
TGCAGTGCAAGGACTAGCGGGTCTGAAGAGACCCAGTACTTC
>many|TRBJ2-7|TRBD1|TRBV10-3
CAINQDRVSEQYF
TGTGCCATCAATCAGGACAGGGTGAGCGAGCAGTACTTC
>many|TRBJ2-1|NA|TRBV20-1
CSAVGDEQFF
TGCAGTGCAGTGGGGGATGAGCAGTTCTTC
>few|TRBJ1-5|NA|TRBV7-2
CASSVRGDQPQHF
TGTGCCAGCAGCGTCAGGGGAGACCAGCCCCAGCATTTT
>NA|TRBJ2-5|NA|TRBV7-9
CASSPRPKLKRETQYF
TGTGCCAGCAGCCCCCGACCAAAACTCAAAAGGGAGACCCAGTACTTC
>few|TRBJ2-1|TRBD2|TRBV7-3
CASSLTDLTAGAPNEQFF
TGTGCCAGCAGCTTAACGGATCTCACAGCGGGGGCCCCGAATGAGCAGTTCTTC
>many|TRBJ2-7|NA|TRBV12-3/TRBV12-4
CASSLVGISYEQYF
TGTGCCAGCAGCTTAGTGGGCATCTCCTACGAGCAGTACTTC
>NA|TRBJ1-6|NA|TRBV6-1
CASGGKTGYNSPLHF
TGTGCCAGCGGGGGAAAGACAGGTTATAATTCACCCCTCCACTTT
>few|TRBJ2-1|NA|TRBV6-5
CASSYSSPGGPYNEQFF
TGTGCCAGCAGTTACTCGAGTCCTGGAGGGCCCTACAATGAGCAGTTCTTC
>few|TRBJ2-1|TRBD2|TRBV7-2
CASSRTAGAYNEQFF
TGTGCCAGCAGTCGAACCGCGGGAGCCTACAATGAGCAGTTCTTC
>many|TRBJ2-7|NA|TRBV6-5
CASRPTQGYEQYF
TGTGCCAGCAGACCCACACAGGGCTACGAGCAGTACTTC
>few|TRBJ2-7|TRBD1|TRBV20-1
CSAGQGSSGEQYF
TGCAGTGCTGGACAGGGGAGTTCGGGTGAGCAGTACTTC
>NA|TRBJ2-2|NA|TRBV6-5
CASSYSIINTGELFF
TGTGCCAGCAGTTACTCGATAATAAACACCGGGGAGCTGTTTTTT
>NA|TRBJ1-1|TRBD1|TRBV7-3
CASSQGTAEGTEAFF
TGTGCCAGCAGCCAAGGGACAGCCGAGGGGACTGAAGCTTTCTTT